Following are 19 T cell receptor beta chains from one sample sequenced in a study of response to subunit inactivated influenza vaccine (dated by TCRdb to the late 2010s). Library preparation employed RT-PCR. Sequencing took place on an Illumina HiSeq 2500. TCRdb handled the public reads itself, with Q25 trimming in fastp and clone calling in MiXCR, and kept productive beta chains. Rows merge per CDR3 protein into single entries with the most common DNA and genes. Across this sample there are roughly 780,000 distinct CDR3 sequences, with approximately 17% seen only once. The leading ten clones occupy about a tenth of the sample. Sequences were derived from PBMCs from blood, sampled less than 6 days after vaccination. Every receptor here comes from a man aged 50 or older who received an inactivated influenza vaccine. Donor details come from another sample of the same person, matched by shared clones.

This chain connects TRBV20-1 to TRBJ2-5; D is unresolved. V lost 1 base, J lost 3 bases, and 12 bases lay in between. Germline CDR1 DFQATT, CDR2 SNEGSKA (reference sequence). The CDR3 contains 14 residues. Written as DNA, the CDR3 is TGCAGTGCTAGAGTCGGCAGTCGGAAAGAGACCCAGTACTTC. Protein: CSARVGSRKETQYF.

In its sample, this clonotype was seen a few times. The chain is built from TRBV7-6 and TRBJ1-1; D is uncertain. Trimming stripped 4 bases from V and 6 bases from J, with 18 bases between. Germline CDR1 is SGHVS and CDR2 is FNYEAQ. CDR3 length: 15 residues. The CDR3 DNA is TGTGCCAGCAGCTGGCCGTATAGCGGGGTCCCTGAAGCTTTCTTT. It specifies CASSWPYSGVPEAFF.

This clonotype was seen ten or more times. This chain links TRBV6-5 with TRBJ2-5, with D tentatively TRBD1 or TRBD2 (5 bases each). V was pared by 2 bases and J by 1 base, with 11 bases between. The CDR3 totals 15 residues. CDR1 is MNHEY and CDR2 is SVGAGI in the germline V gene. In DNA, the CDR3 is TGTGCCAGCAGTTACAGGGGCGCGGGCCAAGAGACCCAGTACTTC. Its protein product is CASSYRGAGQETQYF.

Here the CDR3 DNA reads TGTGCCACCCTCCTGACGGAGGGCTCTCGAAATGAGCAGTTCTTC. Its protein is CATLLTEGSRNEQFF. V is TRBV15 and J is TRBJ2-1, with TRBD2 as a possible D gene (6 bases). The CDR3 covers 15 residues. V was pared by 8 bases and J by 7 bases, with 21 bases between. The germline gives CDR1 LNHNV, CDR2 YYDKDF (reference sequence).

The chain combines TRBV7-9 with TRBJ2-1, with D perhaps TRBD2 (7 bases). Germline loops: CDR1 SEHNR, CDR2 FQNEAQ (reference sequence). The CDR3 spans 16 residues. V gave up 3 bases and J gave up 5 bases, with 17 bases separating them. CDR3 in amino acids: CASSLVRGGDHNEQFF. The CDR3 DNA reads as TGTGCCAGCAGCTTGGTTAGGGGGGGGGACCACAATGAGCAGTTCTTC.

This clonotype was seen more than once but under ten times. V gene TRBV12-3 or TRBV12-4 combines with J gene TRBJ1-5, with TRBD1 matching over 7 bases. The CDR3 extends over 16 amino acids. V lost 5 bases to trimming and J lost 5 bases; unmatched junction nucleotides: 12. The DNA for the CDR3 is TGTGCCAGCAGTCCCACGACAGGGAAGGAGGATCAGCCCCAGCATTTT. Translation gives CASSPTTGKEDQPQHF.

This clonotype was detected only a few times. The J gene is TRBJ2-3, the V gene TRBV4-1; D might be TRBD2 (5 bases). V was clipped by 1 base and J by 6 bases, with 14 bases between them. The CDR3 has 15 amino acids. Germline V gene sequence: CDR1 MGHRA, CDR2 YSYEKL. The CDR3 DNA follows: TGCGCCAGCAGCCAAGTAACGCTAGCCTGGGATACGCAGTATTTT. This translates into CASSQVTLAWDTQYF.

The genes are TRBV3-1 and TRBJ1-2, with D possibly matching TRBD1 (5 bases). The V gene lost 10 bases and the J gene lost 7 bases, with 19 bases spanning the gap. The CDR3 extends over 13 amino acids. The germline gives CDR1 LGHDT, CDR2 YNNKEL (reference sequence). The CDR3 here is CATQLGLSGGYTF. CDR3 DNA: TGTGCCACCCAACTGGGACTAAGTGGTGGCTACACCTTC.

The V call is TRBV12-3 or TRBV12-4, the J call TRBJ1-4; 10 bases are shared with TRBD1. V gave up 6 bases and J gave up 5 bases; unmatched junction bases: 3. This CDR3 spans 14 amino acids. CDR3 DNA: TGTGCCAGCAGGCCGGGACAGGGGAATGAAAAACTGTTTTTT. The encoded protein is CASRPGQGNEKLFF.

This clonotype was counted between two and nine times. V gene TRBV12-3 or TRBV12-4 combines with J gene TRBJ2-7; D is uncertain. The V end was cut by 3 bases, the J end by 7 bases, with 7 bases between. CDR3 length equals 11 residues. The CDR3, as DNA: TGTGCCAGCAGTTTTTTGGTGGAGCAGTACTTC. This translates into CASSFLVEQYF.

A few counts support this clonotype. J is TRBJ2-1 and V is TRBV24-1; 10 nucleotides agree with TRBD2. Germline CDR1 KGHDR, CDR2 SFDVKD. The CDR3 sequence is 15 residues long. V shed 7 bases and J 5 bases; nucleotides not matched to a gene: 7. The CDR3 protein is CATREGTSANNEQFF. CDR3 coding DNA: TGTGCCACCAGAGAAGGGACTAGCGCCAACAATGAGCAGTTCTTC.

In its sample, this clonotype was seen a few times. The chain combines TRBV9 with TRBJ1-2; D gene ambiguous. The CDR3 has 14 amino acids. Deletions cut 3 bases from V and 0 bases from J, with 9 bases between. Germline CDR1 is SGDLS and CDR2 is YYNGEE. As DNA, the CDR3 is TGTGCCAGCAGCGCCTCCAGGTCTAACTATGGCTACACCTTC. It codes for CASSASRSNYGYTF.

There are a few counts of this clonotype. DNA of the CDR3: TGTGCCAGCAGCCGAGTCGTCGCTAGCGGGGAGCAGGAGCAGTTCTTC. This gives the protein CASSRVVASGEQEQFF. The gene calls are TRBV28 and TRBJ2-1; 9 bases are shared with TRBD2. Germline V CDR1 and CDR2: MDHEN, SYDVKM. The CDR3 is 16 amino acids. V lost 6 bases and J lost 10; bases outside the gene matches: 16.

This clonotype was counted only a few times. V usage is TRBV29-1 and J usage is TRBJ2-7; possibly TRBD1 or TRBD2 for D (5 bases each). The CDR3 runs to 14 residues. The V gene's germline CDR1 is SQVTM and CDR2 ANQGSEA. V was cut by 7 bases and J by 7 bases, with 23 bases left in between. The CDR3 sequence: CSAVGKGTFGEQYF. The CDR3 nucleotides read TGCAGCGCGGTCGGGAAGGGGACCTTCGGGGAGCAGTACTTC.

The V gene is TRBV4-3, the J gene TRBJ1-1, with D possibly being TRBD1 (5 bases). The CDR3 runs to 14 residues. V shed 0 bases and J shed 3 bases, with 8 bases lying between them. The germline V gene has CDR1 LGHNA and CDR2 YSLEER. The CDR3 sequence is CASSQDAGDTEAFF. CDR3 sequence (DNA): TGCGCCAGCAGCCAAGACGCGGGGGACACTGAAGCTTTCTTT.

The rearrangement links TRBV7-2 to TRBJ2-1, with a tentative D call TRBD1 (6 bases). The V gene's germline CDR1 is SGHTA and CDR2 FQGNSA. This CDR3 has 15 amino acids. V was trimmed by 0 bases and J by 8 bases, leaving 14 bases between them. CDR3: CASSLAGALLYEQFF. CDR3 DNA: TGTGCCAGCAGCTTAGCGGGGGCATTATTATATGAGCAGTTCTTC.

Regarding this clonotype: A much larger clone lies one base from this, so it may be a read error. The rearrangement uses TRBV6-6 and TRBJ2-4; D remains ambiguous. The CDR3 has 13 amino acids. CDR1 and CDR2 from the germline V gene are MNHNY and SVGAGI (reference sequence). V was clipped by 11 bases and J by 6 bases, with 17 bases between them. Here the CDR3 DNA reads TGTGCCGTAGAAAGAGGCGTTGGAAACATTCAGTACTTC. It translates to CAVERGVGNIQYF.

CDR3 protein: CASSLDRAQNTEAFF. The CDR3 DNA follows: TGCGCCAGCAGCTTGGACAGGGCACAGAACACTGAAGCTTTCTTT. This chain connects TRBV5-1 to TRBJ1-1; maybe TRBD1 (6 bases). Between the trimmed V and J ends, which lost 0 bases and 1 base, there was a span of 10 bases. The CDR3 has 15 residues. In germline, CDR1 is SGHRS, CDR2 YFSETQ.

The table lists this clonotype with many counts. The chain employs TRBV5-1 and TRBJ1-1; no clear D. Germline V CDR1 and CDR2: SGHRS, YFSETQ. Trimming stripped 0 bases from V and 8 bases from J, with 11 bases between. The CDR3 has 13 residues. Here the CDR3 reads CASSLGQVSEAFF. For the CDR3, the DNA is TGCGCCAGCAGCTTGGGTCAGGTCTCGGAAGCTTTCTTT.